The T cell receptor beta chain described here comes from a study of blood T cell repertoires in COVID-19. Study-wide background: The United States, Italy and Spain were the sources of the acute and convalescent COVID-19 samples. Sources were T cells, B-cell-depleted T cells, or PBMCs; the material itself was cDNA or gDNA.

The CDR3 runs 16 residues. Per the germline V gene, CDR1 is SGDLS and CDR2 is YYNGEE. Trimming cost V 2 bases and J 5 bases; bases outside gene matches: 8. Followed over time, Seattle patients had been enrolled while infection was active. Original methodology: The assay estimated nucleated cells by amplifying reference gene primers. Data came from immunoSEQ multiplex PCR; TCRdb stores just in-frame clones and leaves some out. V and J calls and clone size are copied from that table; D and trimming were computed from the DNA. The data hold about 150,000 clones, with roughly 81% observed a single time. The chain has TRBV9 and TRBJ2-5; 11 nucleotides agree with TRBD2. The clonotype comes from an elderly woman with COVID-19, enrolled during active disease. Material for sequencing was peripheral blood. The CDR3 loop is CASSVGLAGGEETQYF. In nucleotides, the CDR3 is TGTGCCAGCAGCGTGGGGCTAGCGGGGGGCGAGGAGACCCAGTACTTC.